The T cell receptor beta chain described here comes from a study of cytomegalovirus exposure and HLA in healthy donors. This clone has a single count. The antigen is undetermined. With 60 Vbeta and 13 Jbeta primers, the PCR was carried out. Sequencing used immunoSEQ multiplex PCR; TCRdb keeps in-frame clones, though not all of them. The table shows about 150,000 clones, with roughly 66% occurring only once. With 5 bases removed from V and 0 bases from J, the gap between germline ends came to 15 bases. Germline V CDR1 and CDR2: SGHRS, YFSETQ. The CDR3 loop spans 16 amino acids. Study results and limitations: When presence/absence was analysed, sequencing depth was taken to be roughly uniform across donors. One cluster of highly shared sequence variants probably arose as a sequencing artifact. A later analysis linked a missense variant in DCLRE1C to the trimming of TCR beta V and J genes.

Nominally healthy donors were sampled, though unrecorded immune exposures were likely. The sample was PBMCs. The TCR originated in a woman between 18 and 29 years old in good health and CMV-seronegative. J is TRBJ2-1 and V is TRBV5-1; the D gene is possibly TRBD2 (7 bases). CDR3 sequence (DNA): TGCGCCAGCAGGGCGGACGGGGGGCACTCCTACAATGAGCAGTTCTTC. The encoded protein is CASRADGGHSYNEQFF. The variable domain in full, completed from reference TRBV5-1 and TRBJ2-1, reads KAGVTQTPRYLIKTRGQQVTLSCSPISGHRSVSWYQQTPGQGLQFLFEYFSETQRNKGNFPGRFSGRQFSNSRSEMNVSTLELGDSALYLCASRADGGHSYNEQFFGPGTRLTVL.